This T cell receptor (beta chain) is drawn from a study of T cell responses to AZD1222 COVID-19 vaccine. Study-wide results and limits: Researchers report vaccine-associated CD4 TCRs spanning spike, with dominance at 160-218 and 743-854. Baseline serology detected seropositivity in only a handful of AZD1222 recipients. Most donors were white British and more were female, and clonal diversity was possibly underestimated.

Data came from immunoSEQ multiplex PCR; TCRdb stores just in-frame clones and leaves some out. The table records around 78,000 clones, under 90% of them present only once. This CDR3 has 13 residues. The germline gives CDR1 SGHRS, CDR2 YFSETQ. The junction had 3 bases not matched to a gene; V was cut back by 3 bases and J by 7 bases. With regard to this clone: Its antigen is still unknown.

The sequence came from an adult who received the AZD1222 COVID-19 vaccine. The chain has TRBV5-1 and TRBJ1-5; 8 nucleotides agree with TRBD1. This sample comprised peripheral blood, obtained 28 days after the second AZD1222 dose. DNA of the CDR3: TGCGCCAGCAGCTCACAGGGGGGCCAGCCCCAGCATTTT. Its protein is CASSSQGGQPQHF. The variable domain in full, with the rest retrieved from reference TRBV5-1 and TRBJ1-5, is KAGVTQTPRYLIKTRGQQVTLSCSPISGHRSVSWYQQTPGQGLQFLFEYFSETQRNKGNFPGRFSGRQFSNSRSEMNVSTLELGDSALYLCASSSQGGQPQHFGDGTRLSIL.